What follows are 6 T cell receptor beta chains derived from one specimen sequenced in a study of cytomegalovirus exposure and HLA in healthy donors. Researchers ran the PCR with 60 Vbeta and 13 Jbeta primers. The data were produced by immunoSEQ multiplex PCR, yet TCRdb's version contains in-frame clones alone and is incomplete. The table has about 160,000 clones, 80% to 90% seen once; the top ten hold 13%. The sequenced sample consisted of PBMCs. These receptors were taken from a woman between 50 and 59 years old in good health and CMV-seronegative.

The chain couples TRBV5-1 to TRBJ2-7, with a possible D match to TRBD1 (6 bases). Trimming cost V 3 bases and J 3 bases, with 10 bases left between them. Looked up from germline, CDR1 is SGHRS and CDR2 is YFSETQ. The CDR3 is 13 amino acids. CDR3 loop: CASSWDTIYEQYF. The CDR3 DNA follows: TGCGCCAGCAGCTGGGACACCATCTACGAGCAGTACTTC.

The chain uses TRBV7-9 and TRBJ1-2; D perhaps matches TRBD1 (6 bases). Germline lookup yields CDR1 SEHNR and CDR2 FQNEAQ (reference sequence). V shed 1 base and J shed 0 bases, with 9 bases lying between them. The length of the CDR3 is 15 residues. The CDR3 coding sequence is TGTGCCAGCAGCTTAGTACAGGGTACTAACTATGGCTACACCTTC. It specifies CASSLVQGTNYGYTF.

The chain has TRBV19 and TRBJ2-5; TRBD2 matches 8 bases. The V segment lost 7 bases and the J segment 2 bases; nucleotides outside the gene matches: 9. Germline V lookup: CDR1 LNHDA, CDR2 SQIVND (reference sequence). This CDR3 contains 15 residues. CDR3 nucleotide sequence: TGTGCCAGTACAAAGGCTAGCGGGCCTCAAGAGACCCAGTACTTC. It translates to CASTKASGPQETQYF.

This clone was found a few times. The genes are TRBV25-1 and TRBJ1-3; tentatively, D is TRBD1 (6 bases). Germline lookup yields CDR1 MGHDK and CDR2 SYGVNS. Deletions cut 2 bases from V and 11 bases from J, with 10 bases between. The CDR3 has 12 residues. DNA of the CDR3: TGTGCCAGCAGTGAAGGGGGGGCCGCCATATATTTT. Translation: CASSEGGAAIYF.

As DNA, the CDR3 is TGTGCCAGCTCACCAACGACTCAATTACCCTACAATGAGCAGTTCTTC. Amino acid sequence: CASSPTTQLPYNEQFF. The chain employs TRBV18 and TRBJ2-1; D ambiguous. V was trimmed by 2 bases and J by 2 bases, leaving 13 bases between them. This CDR3 comprises 16 residues. Looked up from germline, CDR1 is KGHSH and CDR2 is LQKENI.

This chain links TRBV14 with TRBJ2-5; 11 nucleotides agree with TRBD2. Germline-derived CDR1 and CDR2 are SGHDN and FVKESK. The CDR3 contains 16 residues. V shed 4 bases, J shed 4 bases, and the junction held 8 bases outside the gene matches. CDR3 nucleotide sequence: TGTGCCAGCAGCCGCCTGACTAGCGGGATCGGAGAGACCCAGTACTTC. It codes for CASSRLTSGIGETQYF. Variable domain in full (rest from reference TRBV14 and TRBJ2-5): EAGVTQFPSHSVIEKGQTVTLRCDPISGHDNLYWYRRVMGKEIKFLLHFVKESKQDESGMPNNRFLAERTGGTYSTLKVQPAELEDSGVYFCASSRLTSGIGETQYFGPGTRLLVL.